What follows are 28 T cell receptor beta chains derived from one specimen sequenced in a study of OX40 agonist ivuxolimab in advanced cancers. Library method: the immunoSEQ multiplex PCR assay. TCRdb limited this immuneACCESS table to in-frame rearrangements with V and J called. A share of clones is missing; checked studies link under half to unresolved V genes, and the rest is unexplained. The table for this sample lists nearly 110,000 clones; less than 95% of them were counted only once. Roughly 0.5% of the sample rests with the top ten. The sample here was CD4+ or CD8+ T cells sorted from blood, taken in a trial of the OX40 agonist ivuxolimab. These receptors came from an adult with an advanced solid tumor such as melanoma, head and neck, liver or kidney cancer.

The chain links TRBV30 to TRBJ1-6; unclear D gene. Looked up from germline, CDR1 is GTSNPN and CDR2 is SVGIG (reference sequence). V lost 5 bases and J 0 bases, leaving 8 bases between the germline ends. The CDR3 length is 14 residues. Written as DNA, the CDR3 is TGTGCCTGGTCCGGAAGCTCCTATAATTCACCCCTCCACTTT. This translates into CAWSGSSYNSPLHF.

The chain combines TRBV9 with TRBJ1-6; no definite D call. Germline CDR1 SGDLS, CDR2 YYNGEE. Trimming pared 0 bases from V and 7 bases from J, leaving 8 bases between. The CDR3 extends over 14 amino acids. The CDR3 is CASSVAVRNSPLHF. CDR3 in DNA: TGTGCCAGCAGCGTAGCAGTGAGAAATTCACCCCTCCACTTT. The variable domain in full, completed from reference TRBV9 and TRBJ1-6, reads DSGVTQTPKHLITATGQRVTLRCSPRSGDLSVYWYQQSLDQGLQFLIQYYNGEERAKGNILERFSAQQFPDLHSELNLSSLELGDSALYFCASSVAVRNSPLHFGNGTRLTVT.

The chain carries TRBV7-8 and TRBJ1-1; weak D call: TRBD1 (5 bases). Trimming took 1 base from V and 8 from J, leaving 14 bases between them. The germline V gene encodes CDR1 SGHVS and CDR2 FQNEAQ. The length of the CDR3 is 14 residues. This CDR3 reads CASSLVGGPLEAFF. CDR3 DNA sequence: TGTGCCAGCAGCTTAGTTGGGGGTCCCTTAGAAGCTTTCTTT.

The chain combines TRBV2 with TRBJ1-2, with 7 bases aligning to TRBD1. This CDR3 has 13 amino acids. The V segment lost 5 bases and the J segment 4 bases; nucleotides outside the gene matches: 4. Germline CDR1 reads SNHLY; CDR2 reads FYNNEI. Here the CDR3 reads CASSFGQVYGYTF. The CDR3 DNA follows: TGTGCCAGCAGTTTTGGACAGGTCTATGGCTACACCTTC. Looking up the rest from reference TRBV2 and TRBJ1-2 gives the full variable domain: EPEVTQTPSHQVTQMGQEVILRCVPISNHLYFYWYRQILGQKVEFLVSFYNNEISEKSEIFDDQFSVERPDGSNFTLKIRSTKLEDSAMYFCASSFGQVYGYTFGSGTRLTVV.

This clone was seen only a few times. The V and J genes are TRBV6-5 and TRBJ1-5; D gene unclear. From germline, CDR1 is MNHEY and CDR2 SVGAGI. This CDR3 comprises 14 residues. The germline V and J ends were trimmed by 3 bases and 0 bases, with 6 bases remaining between them. The CDR3 loop reads CASSYGVSNQPQHF. The CDR3 nucleotides read TGTGCCAGCAGTTATGGGGTTAGCAATCAGCCCCAGCATTTT.

The chain uses TRBV18 and TRBJ1-2, with 11 bases aligning to TRBD1. CDR1 and CDR2 from the germline V gene are KGHSH and LQKENI. The CDR3 has 15 residues. V was clipped by 3 bases and J by 4 bases; unmatched bases: 4. CDR3 nucleotide sequence: TGTGCCAGCTCACCCCGGGACAGGGGGGTCTATGGCTACACCTTC. It encodes CASSPRDRGVYGYTF.

The CDR3 DNA reads TGTGCCAGCAGGAAGCAGGGGCGGCACACCATATATTTT. Protein: CASRKQGRHTIYF. The chain carries TRBV28 and TRBJ1-3, with D tentatively TRBD1 (6 bases). In germline, CDR1 is MDHEN, CDR2 SYDVKM. V was cut by 6 bases and J by 8 bases, with 14 bases left in between. The CDR3 spans 13 residues.

This clone appeared a single time. V is TRBV30 and J is TRBJ2-7; 7 bases agree with TRBD2. The J segment lost 2 bases and the V segment lost 4 bases, leaving 2 bases of the junction unmatched. The CDR3 contains 12 residues. Germline CDR1 GTSNPN, CDR2 SVGIG (reference sequence). The CDR3 here is CAWTGTTYEQYF. In DNA, the CDR3 is TGTGCCTGGACAGGGACTACCTACGAGCAGTACTTC.

The CDR3 loop is CASRKGPAYSPLHF. Here the CDR3 DNA reads TGTGCCAGCAGGAAGGGGCCGGCGTATTCACCCCTCCACTTT. J is TRBJ1-6 and V is TRBV6-5, with a possible D match to TRBD1 (5 bases). V was trimmed by 6 bases and J by 8 bases, leaving 14 bases between them. The CDR3 loop spans 14 amino acids. From germline, CDR1 is MNHEY and CDR2 SVGAGI.

The chain is built from TRBV28 and TRBJ2-3, with TRBD1 matching over 8 bases. V shed 5 bases and J 5 bases; nucleotides not matched to a gene: 12. The CDR3 loop spans 16 amino acids. Germline assignment: CDR1 MDHEN and CDR2 SYDVKM. CDR3 loop: CASSTGGESLVDTQYF. The CDR3 coding sequence is TGTGCCAGCAGTACAGGGGGTGAAAGCCTCGTAGATACGCAGTATTTT.

V is TRBV19 and J is TRBJ1-5, with D hard to call. The V gene's germline CDR1 is LNHDA and CDR2 SQIVND (reference sequence). V lost 5 bases and J lost 4, with 9 bases in between. This CDR3 is built from 13 residues. CDR3 nucleotides: TGTGCCAGTAGTGGACGGGAAAATCAGCCCCAGCATTTT. Translated: CASSGRENQPQHF.

This sequence joins TRBV7-9 and TRBJ1-1; weak D call: TRBD1 (5 bases). The germline gives CDR1 SEHNR, CDR2 FQNEAQ (reference sequence). Deletions cut 5 bases from V and 5 bases from J, with 15 bases between. The CDR3 is 14 amino acids. The CDR3, as DNA: TGTGCCAGCAGCAGGACGGGGGGGAAAACTGAAGCTTTCTTT. Residues: CASSRTGGKTEAFF.

The chain has TRBV7-8 and TRBJ1-5; D is possibly TRBD1 (6 bases). The CDR3 has 16 amino acids. The V gene lost 6 bases and the J gene lost 3 bases, with 18 bases spanning the gap. Germline CDR1 SGHVS, CDR2 FQNEAQ. CDR3 bases: TGTGCCAGCAGGGAAGCCCACGGGGGCCTCAATCAGCCCCAGCATTTT. Translating it yields CASREAHGGLNQPQHF.

The count of this clone is one. The rearrangement joins TRBV11-1 to TRBJ1-5; D not certain. With 1 base removed from V and 2 bases from J, the gap between germline ends came to 15 bases. The CDR3 runs to 17 residues. CDR1 SGHAT and CDR2 FQDESV come from the germline V gene (reference sequence). CDR3 in DNA: TGTGCCAGCAGCTTAGATTTGGACGGGAGGCGCAATCAGCCCCAGCATTTT. Amino acid sequence: CASSLDLDGRRNQPQHF. Complete variable domain (other parts from reference TRBV11-1 and TRBJ1-5): EAEVAQSPRYKITEKSQAVAFWCDPISGHATLYWYRQILGQGPELLVQFQDESVVDDSQLPKDRFSAERLKGVDSTLKIQPAELGDSAMYLCASSLDLDGRRNQPQHFGDGTRLSIL.

The chain carries TRBV5-8 and TRBJ1-5; no definite D call. The CDR3 is 13 residues long. V was cut by 2 bases and J by 3 bases, with 6 bases left in between. Germline V gene sequence: CDR1 SGHTS, CDR2 YDEGEE. The DNA of the CDR3 is TGTGCCAGCAGCTTTCTCGTCAATCAGCCCCAGCATTTT. Residues: CASSFLVNQPQHF.

The gene calls are TRBV5-6 and TRBJ1-1; D remains unclear. The CDR3 is made up of 14 amino acids. The germline gives CDR1 SGHDT, CDR2 YYEEEE. V lost 4 bases and J 9 bases, leaving 19 bases between the germline ends. CDR3 coding DNA: TGTGCCAGCAGCACCGATCCGGGATACAATAAAGCTTTCTTT. Protein sequence: CASSTDPGYNKAFF. The variable domain in full, with the rest retrieved from reference TRBV5-6 and TRBJ1-1, is DAGVTQSPTHLIKTRGQQVTLRCSPKSGHDTVSWYQQALGQGPQFIFQYYEEEERQRGNFPDRFSGHQFPNYSSELNVNALLLGDSALYLCASSTDPGYNKAFFGQGTRLTVV.

This clone was found once. The chain couples TRBV30 to TRBJ2-1; tentatively, D is TRBD2 (5 bases). V was shortened by 0 bases and J by 15 bases, with 15 bases between the two germline ends. The germline gives CDR1 GTSNPN, CDR2 SVGIG (reference sequence). The CDR3 totals 12 residues. The CDR3 loop reads CAWSVRGQGLFF. The CDR3 DNA reads as TGTGCCTGGAGTGTACGGGGTCAAGGGCTGTTCTTC.

The rearrangement uses TRBV29-1 and TRBJ2-5; a weak D match, TRBD1 (5 bases). The V and J ends lost 3 bases and 5 bases respectively, with 13 bases between them. The CDR3 is 13 residues long. In germline, CDR1 is SQVTM, CDR2 ANQGSEA. CDR3 sequence reads: CSVDRPGMETQYF. The CDR3 DNA is TGCAGCGTTGATCGTCCAGGGATGGAGACCCAGTACTTC.

This sequence joins TRBV5-1 and TRBJ2-5; unclear D gene. V lost 0 bases and J lost 0, with 15 bases in between. Germline V lookup: CDR1 SGHRS, CDR2 YFSETQ. CDR3 length: 17 residues. The CDR3 spells CASSLGLLQSYQETQYF. In nucleotides, the CDR3 is TGCGCCAGCAGCTTGGGACTGCTTCAATCGTACCAAGAGACCCAGTACTTC.

The V call is TRBV6-5, the J call TRBJ1-1; 7 positions agree with TRBD1. CDR3 size: 15 residues. Germline CDR1 reads MNHEY; CDR2 reads SVGAGI. V shed 3 bases and J 4 bases; nucleotides not matched to a gene: 8. DNA for the CDR3: TGTGCCAGCAGTTATAAGGGGGCGCAAGGCACTGAAGCTTTCTTT. Protein sequence: CASSYKGAQGTEAFF.

The rearrangement links TRBV28 to TRBJ2-5; 8 bases line up with TRBD1. Germline V gene lookup returns CDR1 MDHEN and CDR2 SYDVKM. J was trimmed by 5 bases and V by 5 bases; bases with no gene match: 7. The CDR3 runs to 14 residues. The CDR3 protein is CASSPDRAIETQYF. The CDR3 region has the DNA TGTGCCAGCAGTCCGGACAGGGCTATTGAGACCCAGTACTTC.

The chain links TRBV5-8 to TRBJ1-6; the D gene is possibly TRBD1 (5 bases). Germline CDR1 reads SGHTS; CDR2 reads YDEGEE. The CDR3 has 14 amino acids. V was pared by 4 bases and J by 7 bases, with 12 bases between. The DNA for the CDR3 is TGTGCCAGCAGCATCCGGGGCACGAATTCACCCCTCCACTTT. It specifies CASSIRGTNSPLHF.

The chain employs TRBV6-5 and TRBJ1-2; TRBD1 matches at 7 bases. This CDR3 has 13 amino acids. Germline V gives CDR1 MNHEY, CDR2 SVGAGI. V lost 2 bases, J lost 6 bases, and 3 bases stayed unmatched. CDR3 amino acids: CASSYGGQNGYTF. The CDR3 nucleotides read TGTGCCAGCAGTTACGGGGGACAGAATGGCTACACCTTC.

V is TRBV7-9 and J is TRBJ1-1, with TRBD1 identical over 7 bases. The CDR3 totals 14 residues. J gave up 5 bases and V 5 bases, and 8 bases lay outside the gene matches. CDR1 and CDR2 (germline): SEHNR, FQNEAQ (reference sequence). The CDR3 DNA reads TGTGCCAGCAGCCGCGGACAGGCTTGGACTGAAGCTTTCTTT. The encoded protein is CASSRGQAWTEAFF.

The rearrangement uses TRBV4-3 and TRBJ2-5; 8 bases align to TRBD1. The CDR3 consists of 16 residues. CDR1 is LGHNA and CDR2 is YSLEER in the germline V gene. V trimming: 0 bases; J trimming: 6 bases; junction bases outside the gene matches: 9. CDR3 sequence: CASSQDLGQGTQTQYF. CDR3 in DNA: TGCGCCAGCAGCCAAGATCTAGGACAGGGTACACAGACCCAGTACTTC.

The gene calls are TRBV6-6 and TRBJ2-7; D remains ambiguous. Between the trimmed V and J ends, which lost 6 bases and 4 bases, there was a span of 16 bases. Per the germline V gene, CDR1 is MNHNY and CDR2 is SVGAGI (reference sequence). This CDR3 contains 14 residues. CDR3 sequence reads: CASRPLGSRYEQYF. CDR3 sequence (DNA): TGTGCCAGCAGACCCCTAGGCTCTAGGTACGAGCAGTACTTC.

The V and J genes are TRBV11-3 and TRBJ1-1, with D perhaps matching TRBD1 (5 bases). The CDR3 runs to 14 residues. The V end was cut by 1 base, the J end by 6 bases, with 12 bases between. Germline loops: CDR1 SGHNT, CDR2 YENEEA. CDR3 protein: CASSLGGPSAEAFF. Here the CDR3 DNA reads TGTGCCAGCAGCTTAGGGGGCCCGAGCGCTGAAGCTTTCTTT.

The J gene is TRBJ1-4, the V gene TRBV5-8; the D is unclear. Trimming removed 5 bases at V and 0 bases at J, with 5 bases between. Germline loops: CDR1 SGHTS, CDR2 YDEGEE. CDR3 size: 13 residues. Here the CDR3 DNA reads TGTGCCAGCAGGGGAGCAACTAATGAAAAACTGTTTTTT. It is translated as CASRGATNEKLFF.